The text below deals with one T cell receptor (beta chain). Its antigen is undetermined. Assay: immunoSEQ multiplex PCR; the TCRdb copy retains only in-frame clones and omits some. The sample carries more than 20,000 clones, 75% to 85% recorded once. No patient had autoimmune disease or received systemic immunosuppression. This sample was taken from a study of OX40 agonist ivuxolimab in advanced cancers. Study information: The group had a mean age of roughly 56 years, ranged from roughly 23 to 85, and was roughly 80% male.

The CDR3 sequence is 17 residues long. V shed 4 bases, J shed 5 bases, and the junction held 8 bases outside the gene matches. The germline V gene has CDR1 SGHTA and CDR2 FQGNSA. Study-level findings and limits: Averaged across samples, CD8+ T cells carried more expanded clones than CD4+ did.

The sample in question was CD4+ or CD8+ T cells sorted from blood, obtained in a trial of the OX40 agonist ivuxolimab. The clonotype was recovered from an adult with an advanced solid tumor such as melanoma, head and neck, liver or kidney cancer. The chain links TRBV7-2 to TRBJ2-3; 14 nucleotides match TRBD2. CDR3 bases: TGTGCCAGCAGCTCGGGACTAGCGGGGGCCCCCCAAGATACGCAGTATTTT. It codes for CASSSGLAGAPQDTQYF.